These 20 T cell receptor beta chains were sequenced from one sample in a study of blood T cell repertoires in COVID-19. The protocol was immunoSEQ multiplex PCR, while the TCRdb copy is restricted to in-frame clones and leaves out a portion. The sample includes some 270,000 clones, more than 75% of them seen just once. The specimen sequenced was PBMCs or T cells enriched from blood (not recorded which). These receptors were taken from a woman aged 45-65 years who had been exposed to COVID-19.

Only one count was recorded for this clone. The V and J genes are TRBV5-1 and TRBJ1-4; no clear D gene. V lost 6 bases and J 5 bases, leaving 20 bases between the germline ends. The CDR3 is 16 amino acids. Looked up from germline, CDR1 is SGHRS and CDR2 is YFSETQ. In DNA form, the CDR3 reads TGCGCCAGCAAGGCGGGAGTGGGTGTGATGAATGAAAAACTGTTTTTT. Protein product: CASKAGVGVMNEKLFF.

This clone was counted a few times. The J gene is TRBJ1-1, the V gene TRBV14; a possible D gene is TRBD1 (5 bases). The CDR3 sequence is 16 residues long. The V gene's germline CDR1 is SGHDN and CDR2 FVKESK. The V gene lost 5 bases and the J gene lost 0 bases, with 16 bases spanning the gap. The CDR3 spells CASSFLGTTMNTEAFF. DNA of the CDR3: TGTGCCAGCAGCTTCCTGGGGACTACGATGAACACTGAAGCTTTCTTT.

J is TRBJ1-2 and V is TRBV12-3 or TRBV12-4; D is unclear. The CDR3 contains 13 residues. Between the trimmed V and J ends, which lost 6 bases and 8 bases, there was a span of 16 bases. The CDR3 DNA reads TGTGCCAGCAGCCCGACAACTTTAAGCGGCTACACCTTC. It is translated as CASSPTTLSGYTF.

This chain links TRBV7-2 with TRBJ2-3; 10 nucleotides line up with TRBD2. Germline V gene lookup returns CDR1 SGHTA and CDR2 FQGNSA. Unmatched junction bases numbered 8, after V lost 5 bases and J lost 12 bases. The CDR3 runs to 13 residues. CDR3 sequence reads: CASSNSGGPFQYF. In nucleotides, the CDR3 is TGTGCCAGCAGCAATAGCGGGGGGCCGTTTCAGTATTTT.

V gene TRBV19 combines with J gene TRBJ1-5; D gene uncertain. Germline V gene sequence: CDR1 LNHDA, CDR2 SQIVND (reference sequence). V was trimmed by 3 bases and J by 0 bases, leaving 9 bases between them. The CDR3 has 15 amino acids. CDR3 region: CASSMRTYSNQPQHF. CDR3 sequence (DNA): TGTGCCAGTAGTATGAGAACTTATAGCAATCAGCCCCAGCATTTT.

The V and J genes are TRBV2 and TRBJ2-5, with 8 bases that match TRBD1. The CDR3 totals 15 residues. Trimming at V came to 6 bases and at J to 1 base, leaving 7 bases not matched to a gene. Per the germline V gene, CDR1 is SNHLY and CDR2 is FYNNEI. The CDR3 sequence: CASRNDRGAQETQYF. CDR3 coding DNA: TGTGCCAGCAGGAACGACAGGGGAGCCCAAGAGACCCAGTACTTC.

V is TRBV4-2 and J is TRBJ2-3; 7 bases fit TRBD2. This CDR3 has 18 residues. Germline V gene sequence: CDR1 LGHNA, CDR2 YNFKEQ. Trimming at V came to 0 bases and at J to 7 bases, leaving 16 bases not matched to a gene. This CDR3 is CASSQEWPSGIIWYTQYF. For the CDR3, the DNA is TGTGCCAGCAGCCAAGAGTGGCCTAGCGGTATCATTTGGTATACGCAGTATTTT.

The chain carries TRBV5-1 and TRBJ2-3; 8 nucleotides match TRBD2. The length of the CDR3 is 15 residues. Germline loops: CDR1 SGHRS, CDR2 YFSETQ. V shed 0 bases, J shed 7 bases, and the junction held 7 bases outside the gene matches. Written as DNA, the CDR3 is TGCGCCAGCAGCTTGGCCGCGGGGGGCGGAAATACGCAGTATTTT. Its protein product is CASSLAAGGGNTQYF.

This chain links TRBV27 with TRBJ2-7, with D perhaps TRBD1 (6 bases). CDR1 is MNHEY and CDR2 is SMNVEV in the germline V gene (reference sequence). The V end lost 3 bases, the J end lost 2 bases, and 17 bases lay between the germline ends. The CDR3 is 16 amino acids. The CDR3 spells CASSFSSNRVPYEQYF. DNA of the CDR3: TGTGCCAGCAGTTTTTCTTCTAACAGGGTCCCCTACGAGCAGTACTTC.

This sequence joins TRBV7-8 and TRBJ2-7, with D possibly TRBD1 on 5 matching bases. Germline V gives CDR1 SGHVS, CDR2 FQNEAQ. The CDR3 runs 14 residues. V lost 5 bases and J 2 bases, leaving 13 bases between the germline ends. In nucleotides, the CDR3 is TGTGCCAGCAGCCCAAGTCTGGGGCCCTACGAGCAGTACTTC. Amino acid sequence: CASSPSLGPYEQYF.

V and J are TRBV20-1 and TRBJ1-6; possible D gene TRBD1, 5 bases. Germline CDR1 and CDR2: DFQATT and SNEGSKA (reference sequence). This CDR3 contains 15 residues. The V and J ends lost 3 bases and 6 bases respectively, with 15 bases between them. The DNA for the CDR3 is TGCAGTGCTAGTGTGGGGCAGAGCCTTAATTCACCCCTCCACTTT. It is translated as CSASVGQSLNSPLHF.

The V call is TRBV24-1, the J call TRBJ1-2; D not certain. The CDR3 length is 12 residues. V gave up 5 bases and J gave up 3 bases, with 6 bases separating them. In germline, CDR1 is KGHDR, CDR2 SFDVKD. DNA of the CDR3: TGTGCCACCAGTGGGAGGGACTATGGCTACACCTTC. This sequence encodes CATSGRDYGYTF.

V is TRBV5-4 and J is TRBJ2-1; 7 nucleotides agree with TRBD2. The CDR3 has 15 residues. With 2 bases clipped from V and 8 bases from J, the junction kept 10 bases outside the gene matches. Germline V CDR1 and CDR2: SGHNT, YYREEE (reference sequence). CDR3 residues: CASSLYGLGSDEQFF. CDR3 in DNA: TGTGCCAGCAGCTTATATGGACTAGGGTCTGATGAGCAGTTCTTC.

The genes are TRBV11-2 and TRBJ2-1; 7 bases fit TRBD1. Unmatched junction bases numbered 6, after V lost 2 bases and J lost 14 bases. CDR1 SGHAT and CDR2 FQNNGV come from the germline V gene. This CDR3 is built from 12 residues. The CDR3 bases are TGTGCCAGCAGCTTATTAAGGGGGCGCGAGTTCTTC. Protein: CASSLLRGREFF.

The chain uses TRBV29-1 and TRBJ1-1; weak D call: TRBD1 (5 bases). Trimming shortened V by 5 bases and J by 0 bases, and 10 bases separated the two germline ends. The length of the CDR3 is 13 residues. Germline assignment: CDR1 SQVTM and CDR2 ANQGSEA. CDR3 sequence reads: CSVNGHLNTEAFF. The DNA for the CDR3 is TGCAGCGTTAATGGACACTTGAACACTGAAGCTTTCTTT.

This clone turned up a few times. The chain employs TRBV11-2 and TRBJ1-2; 10 nucleotides align to TRBD1. The V segment lost 5 bases and the J segment 3 bases; nucleotides outside the gene matches: 9. The CDR3 runs 16 residues. CDR1 is SGHAT and CDR2 is FQNNGV in the germline V gene. The DNA for the CDR3 is TGTGCCAGCAGCCCTAGAGGTGGACAGGGGGACTATGGCTACACCTTC. This translates into CASSPRGGQGDYGYTF.

The V and J genes are TRBV27 and TRBJ1-1; TRBD1 is a possible D gene (6 bases). CDR1 MNHEY and CDR2 SMNVEV come from the germline V gene (reference sequence). CDR3 length equals 15 residues. V dropped 5 bases and J dropped 2 bases, with 15 bases sitting between them. CDR3 in amino acids: CASSRTQGRNTEAFF. CDR3 DNA: TGTGCCAGCAGTCGAACACAGGGTAGAAACACTGAAGCTTTCTTT.

The chain employs TRBV4-1 and TRBJ1-2; D gene unclear. Deletions cut 2 bases from V and 5 bases from J, with 12 bases between. The CDR3 loop spans 14 amino acids. The germline V gene encodes CDR1 MGHRA and CDR2 YSYEKL. The CDR3 nucleotides read TGCGCCAGCAGCCAATTCGACCGGGATTATGGCTACACCTTC. This encodes CASSQFDRDYGYTF.

This sequence joins TRBV25-1 and TRBJ1-3, with 7 bases lining up with TRBD1. This CDR3 comprises 16 residues. From germline, CDR1 is MGHDK and CDR2 SYGVNS. V trimming: 10 bases; J trimming: 0 bases; junction bases outside the gene matches: 12. DNA of the CDR3: TGTGCCACCAGGACAGGCGCCAGGGGCTCTGGAAACACCATATATTTT. This translates into CATRTGARGSGNTIYF.

The chain is built from TRBV2 and TRBJ2-2; D is unclear. The CDR3 has 13 residues. Germline assignment: CDR1 SNHLY and CDR2 FYNNEI. Trimming stripped 5 bases from V and 3 bases from J, with 7 bases between. CDR3 bases: TGTGCCAGCAGTACTCTCCACACCGGGGAGCTGTTTTTT. Encoded protein: CASSTLHTGELFF.